The 32 T cell receptor beta chains listed next were all sequenced from one sample in a study of T cell repertoires in cytomegalovirus infection. MiXCR, run by TCRdb on the reads, gives a single entry per CDR3 protein. The sample lists under 150,000 distinct CDR3 sequences, 20% to 30% occurring once. Their antigen targets remain unknown. Sequenced: PBMCs, sequenced either directly or after in vitro stimulation (not recorded which). These receptors all stem from a human donor in good health (CMV status not recorded). Some clones in this sample may be carry-over from other donors' samples.

The chain joins TRBV2 to TRBJ2-3, with 8 bases matching TRBD2. Germline V lookup: CDR1 SNHLY, CDR2 FYNNEI. Germline trimming cut 6 bases from V and 3 bases from J; bases unmatched to any gene: 11. This CDR3 has 16 amino acids. This CDR3 is CASRGSGTRRTDTQYF. The CDR3 DNA sequence: TGTGCCAGCAGGGGATCCGGGACTAGGAGGACAGATACGCAGTATTTT. Looking up the rest from reference TRBV2 and TRBJ2-3 gives the full variable domain: EPEVTQTPSHQVTQMGQEVILRCVPISNHLYFYWYRQILGQKVEFLVSFYNNEISEKSEIFDDQFSVERPDGSNFTLKIRSTKLEDSAMYFCASRGSGTRRTDTQYFGPGTRLTVL.

This clonotype appeared a few times. This chain links TRBV9 with TRBJ1-1; TRBD1 matches 7 bases. Losses at the gene ends were 4 bases for V and 10 bases for J; bases not matched to a gene: 13. Germline V CDR1 and CDR2: SGDLS, YYNGEE. The CDR3 has 14 amino acids. This chain's CDR3 is CASSTGQSSPGAFF. The DNA of the CDR3 is TGTGCCAGCAGCACGGGACAGTCTTCCCCAGGAGCTTTCTTT.

This clonotype was recorded at least ten times. The gene calls are TRBV7-8 and TRBJ2-3; D assignment may be TRBD1 or TRBD2 (6 bases each). V gave up 0 bases and J gave up 10 bases, with 11 bases separating them. This CDR3 is built from 13 residues. Germline V gives CDR1 SGHVS, CDR2 FQNEAQ. The CDR3 nucleotides read TGTGCCAGCAGCTTAGCGGAGGAGGGGGCGCAGTATTTT. Translation gives CASSLAEEGAQYF.

In its sample, this clonotype was seen a few times. The rearrangement joins TRBV28 to TRBJ2-7; D uncertain. Germline values: CDR1 MDHEN, CDR2 SYDVKM. V lost 3 bases and J 5 bases, leaving 11 bases between the germline ends. The CDR3 is 13 residues long. The CDR3: CASSFRLVHEQYF. The CDR3 DNA follows: TGTGCCAGCAGTTTTCGGTTGGTCCACGAGCAGTACTTC.

The chain has TRBV4-1 and TRBJ2-4, with D perhaps TRBD1 or TRBD2 (5 bases each). Germline CDR1 MGHRA, CDR2 YSYEKL. Trimming left V 5 bases short and J 8 bases short, with 13 bases between. The CDR3 has 13 amino acids. The CDR3 bases are TGCGCCAGCAGCGCCCGGGAAGGGGACATTCAGTACTTC. Amino acids: CASSAREGDIQYF.

The table lists this clonotype with a count of one. The chain combines TRBV18 with TRBJ1-2; D unclear. This CDR3 spans 15 amino acids. The V end was cut by 2 bases, the J end by 4 bases, with 14 bases between. Germline lookup yields CDR1 KGHSH and CDR2 LQKENI. This CDR3 reads CASSPITAKSYGYTF. The CDR3 DNA sequence: TGTGCCAGCTCACCAATCACAGCCAAATCCTATGGCTACACCTTC.

The genes are TRBV4-3 and TRBJ1-4, with 7 nucleotides matching TRBD1. Losses at the gene ends were 2 bases for V and 6 bases for J; bases not matched to a gene: 9. The CDR3 covers 16 residues. Germline V CDR1 and CDR2: LGHNA, YSLEER. The CDR3 reads CASSQLQGRGDEKLFF. CDR3 bases: TGCGCCAGCAGCCAATTACAGGGGAGAGGCGATGAAAAACTGTTTTTT.

This clonotype has a handful of counts. V gene TRBV12-3 or TRBV12-4 combines with J gene TRBJ1-2; D is perhaps TRBD1 (5 bases). The V gene lost 6 bases and the J gene lost 4 bases, with 12 bases spanning the gap. This CDR3 has 13 residues. This CDR3 reads CASSPREGYGYTF. In DNA form, the CDR3 reads TGTGCCAGCAGCCCCAGGGAAGGCTATGGCTACACCTTC.

The chain combines TRBV19 with TRBJ2-7, with 10 bases identical to TRBD2. V gave up 10 bases and J gave up 1 base; unmatched junction bases: 16. The length of the CDR3 is 17 residues. Germline loops: CDR1 LNHDA, CDR2 SQIVND (reference sequence). As DNA, the CDR3 is TGTGCCAACAAACAGGGGAATAGCGGGAGGTCTTCCTACGAGCAGTACGTC. It translates to CANKQGNSGRSSYEQYV.

This clonotype was seen only a few times. The chain links TRBV6-4 to TRBJ2-2; D call uncertain. The germline V gene encodes CDR1 MRHNA and CDR2 SNTAGT. V lost 0 bases to trimming and J lost 4 bases, with 9 bases between them. This CDR3 contains 15 residues. CDR3 amino acids: CASSDSAEITGELFF. In DNA, the CDR3 is TGTGCCAGCAGTGACTCGGCAGAGATCACCGGGGAGCTGTTTTTT.

There are a few counts of this clonotype. This sequence joins TRBV20-1 and TRBJ2-3, with TRBD2 matching over 9 bases. This CDR3 is built from 15 residues. Germline trimming cut 5 bases from V and 5 bases from J; bases unmatched to any gene: 11. Germline values: CDR1 DFQATT, CDR2 SNEGSKA (reference sequence). The CDR3, as DNA: TGCAGTGCTCCTTATGGCGGGAGGGGGGGAGATACGCAGTATTTT. Protein: CSAPYGGRGGDTQYF.

This clonotype was detected ten times or more. The V gene is TRBV12-3 or TRBV12-4, the J gene TRBJ1-5; 11 bases line up with TRBD1. The CDR3 spans 16 residues. The V gene end was trimmed by 3 bases and the J gene end by 8 bases; junction bases not matched to a gene: 9. In DNA, the CDR3 is TGTGCCAGCAGTTTCTCCCGGGACAGGGGGGTTGAGCCCCAGCATTTT. The encoded protein is CASSFSRDRGVEPQHF.

This chain uses TRBV7-6 with TRBJ1-6; D remains ambiguous. Germline CDR1 and CDR2: SGHVS and FNYEAQ. The ends were cut back, 6 bases at V and 6 bases at J, with 9 bases in the middle. This CDR3 has 13 residues. The chain's CDR3 is CASRLQTNSPLHF. CDR3 nucleotides: TGTGCCAGCAGATTACAGACTAATTCACCCCTCCACTTT.

J is TRBJ2-7 and V is TRBV29-1; TRBD2 matches at 15 bases. Trimming removed 7 bases from V and 1 base from J; junction bases left unmatched: 2. The CDR3 length is 14 residues. Germline CDR1 and CDR2: SQVTM and ANQGSEA. CDR3 region: CSGGTSGRSYEQYF. The CDR3 bases are TGCAGCGGCGGGACTAGCGGGAGGTCCTACGAGCAGTACTTC.

The V gene is TRBV4-3, the J gene TRBJ2-1; the match to TRBD2 covers 12 bases. CDR3 length: 19 amino acids. The V gene end was trimmed by 1 base and the J gene end by 4 bases; junction bases not matched to a gene: 11. Germline CDR1 LGHNA, CDR2 YSLEER. CDR3 nucleotide sequence: TGCGCCAGCAGCCAAGCCGGACTAGCGGGGCCGGAAACTTACAATGAGCAGTTCTTC. Protein product: CASSQAGLAGPETYNEQFF.

Only a few counts were recorded for this clonotype. V gene TRBV6-5 combines with J gene TRBJ1-3; D uncertain. The germline V gene has CDR1 MNHEY and CDR2 SVGAGI. Trimming took off 0 bases at V and 0 bases at J, with 12 bases between the two ends. The CDR3 is 17 residues long. The CDR3 DNA reads as TGTGCCAGCAGTTACTCGGACCCAGGAGGCTCTGGAAACACCATATATTTT. Amino acids: CASSYSDPGGSGNTIYF.

This clonotype has a handful of counts. This chain joins TRBV12-3 or TRBV12-4 and TRBJ2-1; 15 bases are a match to TRBD2. This CDR3 spans 19 amino acids. After removal of 6 bases from V and 4 bases from J, the junction contained 13 bases not matched to a gene. In DNA, the CDR3 is TGTGCCAGCAGATATACCGGGACTAGCGGGAGGTTCCCATACAATGAGCAGTTCTTC. This codes for CASRYTGTSGRFPYNEQFF.

This clonotype was observed a handful of times. V is TRBV19 and J is TRBJ2-1; D is ambiguous. Germline assignment: CDR1 LNHDA and CDR2 SQIVND (reference sequence). The ends were cut back, 3 bases at V and 0 bases at J, with 9 bases in the middle. The CDR3 loop spans 15 amino acids. The CDR3 region has the DNA TGTGCCAGTAGTATTTCCGGGTACTCCTACAATGAGCAGTTCTTC. Amino acids: CASSISGYSYNEQFF.

This clonotype came up a few times. The V call is TRBV2, the J call TRBJ2-2; D is uncertain. This CDR3 comprises 16 residues. The V end was cut by 2 bases, the J end by 0 bases, with 10 bases between. The V gene's germline CDR1 is SNHLY and CDR2 FYNNEI. The CDR3: CASSELTPANTGELFF. The CDR3 coding sequence is TGTGCCAGCAGTGAATTAACCCCCGCGAACACCGGGGAGCTGTTTTTT.

The rearrangement joins TRBV2 to TRBJ1-5; no firm D call. CDR3 length: 15 residues. V was pared by 7 bases and J by 1 base, with 14 bases between. The V gene's germline CDR1 is SNHLY and CDR2 FYNNEI. DNA of the CDR3: TGTGCCAGCATGGTAGAACGGACCAGCAATCAGCCCCAGCATTTT. As protein: CASMVERTSNQPQHF.

This clonotype was counted only a few times. The chain carries TRBV7-8 and TRBJ2-7; the D gene could be TRBD1 or TRBD2 (5 bases each). The V gene lost 4 bases and the J gene lost 2 bases, with 9 bases spanning the gap. Germline V lookup: CDR1 SGHVS, CDR2 FQNEAQ. This CDR3 region has 13 residues. Here the CDR3 reads CASSYLGAYEQYF. The CDR3 nucleotides are TGTGCCAGCAGCTACTTGGGGGCCTACGAGCAGTACTTC.

J is TRBJ1-4 and V is TRBV24-1; TRBD1 aligns across 8 bases. Germline V gives CDR1 KGHDR, CDR2 SFDVKD. V trimming: 7 bases; J trimming: 3 bases; junction bases outside the gene matches: 12. The CDR3 totals 17 residues. The DNA for the CDR3 is TGTGCCACCAGAGAAGGACAGGGACAGCCTCCTAATGAAAAACTGTTTTTT. Its translation: CATREGQGQPPNEKLFF.

The chain joins TRBV24-1 to TRBJ2-2; D gene unclear. V was pared by 0 bases and J by 3 bases, with 4 bases between. CDR3 length equals 14 residues. In germline, CDR1 is KGHDR, CDR2 SFDVKD. This CDR3 reads CATSDLTDTGELFF. The DNA for the CDR3 is TGTGCCACCAGTGATTTGACTGACACCGGGGAGCTGTTTTTT.

CDR3 loop: CASSLALGNYGYTF. In DNA form, the CDR3 reads TGTGCCAGCAGTTTAGCACTGGGGAACTATGGCTACACCTTC. The V gene is TRBV12-3 or TRBV12-4, the J gene TRBJ1-2, with D unresolved. V lost 0 bases to trimming and J lost 2 bases, with 7 bases between them. This CDR3 region has 14 residues.

The genes are TRBV25-1 and TRBJ2-1, with 7 bases identical to TRBD1. Trimming removed 6 bases from V and 3 bases from J; junction bases left unmatched: 5. Germline V lookup: CDR1 MGHDK, CDR2 SYGVNS. The CDR3 length is 14 residues. This chain's CDR3 is CASSSYRGYNEQFF. CDR3 DNA sequence: TGTGCCAGCAGCTCCTACAGGGGCTACAATGAGCAGTTCTTC.

V is TRBV4-1 and J is TRBJ1-1; D is possibly TRBD1 (6 bases). V dropped 4 bases and J dropped 3 bases, with 15 bases sitting between them. CDR3 length: 15 residues. Germline CDR1 MGHRA, CDR2 YSYEKL. The CDR3, as DNA: TGCGCCAGCAGCCTTCAGGGGAGCGAGGACACTGAAGCTTTCTTT. This translates into CASSLQGSEDTEAFF.

The J gene is TRBJ1-1, the V gene TRBV11-3, with TRBD1 identical over 7 bases. Germline CDR1 SGHNT, CDR2 YENEEA. The CDR3 totals 16 residues. The V segment lost 3 bases and the J segment 2 bases; nucleotides outside the gene matches: 9. CDR3 in amino acids: CASSFPGGPTNTEAFF. The CDR3 DNA follows: TGTGCCAGCAGCTTCCCAGGGGGACCGACTAACACTGAAGCTTTCTTT. The full variable domain, its missing parts supplied by reference TRBV11-3 and TRBJ1-1, is EAGVVQSPRYKIIEKKQPVAFWCNPISGHNTLYWYLQNLGQGPELLIRYENEEAVDDSQLPKDRFSAERLKGVDSTLKIQPAELGDSAVYLCASSFPGGPTNTEAFFGQGTRLTVV.

Many counts were recorded for this clonotype. The chain employs TRBV7-6 and TRBJ2-1; tentatively, D is TRBD1 or TRBD2 (5 bases each). The CDR3 consists of 16 residues. The V and J ends lost 5 bases and 3 bases respectively, with 17 bases between them. Per germline, CDR1 SGHVS and CDR2 FNYEAQ. The CDR3 loop reads CASSKEVGPSYNEQFF. For the CDR3, the DNA is TGTGCCAGCAGCAAAGAGGTGGGACCGAGCTACAATGAGCAGTTCTTC.

CDR3 nucleotides: TGCGCCAGCAGCCAAGAGGTCGGGAGAACCGGGGAGCTGTTTTTT. It encodes CASSQEVGRTGELFF. V gene TRBV4-3 combines with J gene TRBJ2-2; the D gene is possibly TRBD2 (6 bases). The CDR3 is made up of 15 amino acids. In germline, CDR1 is LGHNA, CDR2 YSLEER. Trimming stripped 0 bases from V and 5 bases from J, with 10 bases between.

The chain recombines TRBV5-5 with TRBJ2-1, with D tentatively TRBD1 or TRBD2 (5 bases each). Trimming stripped 5 bases from V and 1 base from J, with 19 bases between. The CDR3 runs 17 residues. From germline, CDR1 is SGHKS and CDR2 YYEKEE (reference sequence). CDR3 sequence: CASSSSGTAGSYNEQFF. As DNA, the CDR3 is TGTGCCAGCAGTTCCTCCGGGACGGCCGGTTCCTACAATGAGCAGTTCTTC.

The CDR3 DNA is TGTGCCAGCAGCTTTGTCATCGGAGATACGCAGTATTTT. Protein sequence: CASSFVIGDTQYF. The chain has TRBV7-2 and TRBJ2-3; D is uncertain. V was clipped by 3 bases and J by 5 bases, with 9 bases between them. CDR3 length equals 13 residues. Looked up from germline, CDR1 is SGHTA and CDR2 is FQGNSA.

This clonotype was picked up many times. The chain has TRBV7-2 and TRBJ2-5, with unresolved D. The CDR3 totals 14 residues. The germline V gene has CDR1 SGHTA and CDR2 FQGNSA. V gave up 0 bases and J gave up 1 base, with 6 bases separating them. The CDR3 here is CASSLAWTQETQYF. The CDR3 DNA is TGTGCCAGCAGCTTAGCGTGGACCCAAGAGACCCAGTACTTC.